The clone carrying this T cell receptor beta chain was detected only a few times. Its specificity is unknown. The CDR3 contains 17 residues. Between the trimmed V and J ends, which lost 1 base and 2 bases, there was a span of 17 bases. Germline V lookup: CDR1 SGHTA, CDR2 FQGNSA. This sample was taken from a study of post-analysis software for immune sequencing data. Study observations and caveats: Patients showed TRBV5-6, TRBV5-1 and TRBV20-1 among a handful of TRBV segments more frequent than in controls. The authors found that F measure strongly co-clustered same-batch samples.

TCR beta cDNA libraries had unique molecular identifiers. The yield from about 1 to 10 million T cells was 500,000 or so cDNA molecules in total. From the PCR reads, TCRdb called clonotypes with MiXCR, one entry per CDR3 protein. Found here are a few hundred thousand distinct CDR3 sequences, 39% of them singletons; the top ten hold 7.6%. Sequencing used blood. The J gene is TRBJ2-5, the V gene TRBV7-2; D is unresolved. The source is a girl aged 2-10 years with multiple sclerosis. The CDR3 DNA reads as TGTGCCAGCAGCTTAGGGGGTGTGGCAGGCTTACAAGAGACCCAGTACTTC. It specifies CASSLGGVAGLQETQYF.